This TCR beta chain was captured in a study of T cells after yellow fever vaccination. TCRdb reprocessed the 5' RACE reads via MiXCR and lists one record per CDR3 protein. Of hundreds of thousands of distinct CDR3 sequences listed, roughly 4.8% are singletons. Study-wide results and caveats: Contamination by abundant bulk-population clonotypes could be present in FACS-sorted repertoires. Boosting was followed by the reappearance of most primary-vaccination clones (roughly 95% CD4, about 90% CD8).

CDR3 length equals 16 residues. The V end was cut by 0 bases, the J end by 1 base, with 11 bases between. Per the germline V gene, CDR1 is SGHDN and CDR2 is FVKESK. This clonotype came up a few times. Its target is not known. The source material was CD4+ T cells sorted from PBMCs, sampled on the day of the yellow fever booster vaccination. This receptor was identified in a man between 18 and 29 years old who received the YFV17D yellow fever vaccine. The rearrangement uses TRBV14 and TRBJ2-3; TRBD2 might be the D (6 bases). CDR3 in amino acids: CASSQDLGGRTDTQYF. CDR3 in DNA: TGTGCCAGCAGCCAAGATCTAGGAGGGCGCACAGATACGCAGTATTTT.